These 30 T cell receptor beta chains originate from one sample sequenced in a study of naive and memory T cell subsets. An equimolar mix of two oligonucleotides served as the beta constant-region primer for TRBC1 and TRBC2. TCRdb re-called the UMI-ligation and nested PCR reads through MiXCR, storing one row per CDR3 protein. The sample carries about 90,000 distinct CDR3 sequences, more than 6.5% recorded once. Source material: central memory CD4+ T cells from blood. These receptors were taken from a human donor in good health.

In its sample, this clonotype was seen many times. DNA of the CDR3: TGTGCCAGCAGTTTATTAGGGGCCTCGGTTGAAAAACTGTTTTTT. It is translated as CASSLLGASVEKLFF. This chain links TRBV28 with TRBJ1-4; maybe TRBD1 (5 bases). The V gene's germline CDR1 is MDHEN and CDR2 SYDVKM. This CDR3 contains 15 residues. V dropped 1 base and J dropped 7 bases, with 13 bases sitting between them.

The chain employs TRBV7-9 and TRBJ2-3; 8 bases fit TRBD2. Germline assignment: CDR1 SEHNR and CDR2 FQNEAQ (reference sequence). The CDR3 length is 15 residues. Trimming removed 4 bases from V and 2 bases from J; junction bases left unmatched: 5. The CDR3: CASSSAGEPTDTQYF. The DNA for the CDR3 is TGTGCCAGCAGCTCAGCGGGGGAGCCCACAGATACGCAGTATTTT. Filled out from reference TRBV7-9 and TRBJ2-3, the complete variable domain reads DTGVSQNPRHKITKRGQNVTFRCDPISEHNRLYWYRQTLGQGPEFLTYFQNEAQLEKSRLLSDRFSAERPKGSFSTLEIQRTEQGDSAMYLCASSSAGEPTDTQYFGPGTRLTVL.

This clonotype was recorded a few times. The genes are TRBV7-3 and TRBJ2-3, with TRBD1 as a possible D gene (5 bases). CDR1 is SGHTA, CDR2 FQGTGA, per germline. The CDR3 sequence is 14 residues long. The V end was cut by 3 bases, the J end by 2 bases, with 9 bases between. In nucleotides, the CDR3 is TGTGCCAGCAGCTTCGTGGGGCCCACAGATACGCAGTATTTT. The encoded protein is CASSFVGPTDTQYF.

The chain uses TRBV6-2 or TRBV6-3 and TRBJ2-5; 8 bases are shared with TRBD1. V trimming: 5 bases; J trimming: 4 bases; junction bases outside the gene matches: 15. Germline V gene sequence: CDR1 MNHEY, CDR2 SVGEGT. This CDR3 is built from 17 residues. The CDR3 sequence is CASSQQGVRSGRETQYF. The CDR3 DNA sequence: TGTGCCAGCAGTCAACAGGGGGTACGAAGCGGACGAGAGACCCAGTACTTC.

This clonotype has a count of ten or more. J is TRBJ2-5 and V is TRBV4-2; D uncertain. Trimming shortened V by 0 bases and J by 2 bases, and 10 bases separated the two germline ends. Germline V CDR1 and CDR2: LGHNA, YNFKEQ. This CDR3 has 15 residues. Here the CDR3 reads CASSQEVGRQETQYF. Here the CDR3 DNA reads TGTGCCAGCAGCCAAGAAGTAGGCAGGCAAGAGACCCAGTACTTC.

This clonotype was seen ten or more times. The chain carries TRBV5-1 and TRBJ2-2; D call uncertain. V gave up 4 bases and J gave up 4 bases, with 11 bases separating them. Germline CDR1 SGHRS, CDR2 YFSETQ. The CDR3 consists of 14 residues. CDR3 residues: CASSNGLGTGELFF. DNA for the CDR3: TGCGCCAGCAGCAATGGGTTAGGCACCGGGGAGCTGTTTTTT.

A few counts support this clonotype. V gene TRBV7-2 combines with J gene TRBJ2-7, with a possible D match to TRBD2 (7 bases). Germline CDR1 and CDR2: SGHTA and FQGNSA. Trimming removed 0 bases from V and 2 bases from J, with 20 bases in between. This CDR3 region has 18 residues. The CDR3 spells CASSLASNWAGATYEQYF. The CDR3 DNA sequence: TGTGCCAGCAGCTTAGCGAGCAACTGGGCGGGGGCCACCTACGAGCAGTACTTC. The whole variable domain, remainder taken from reference TRBV7-2 and TRBJ2-7, is GAGVSQSPSNKVTEKGKDVELRCDPISGHTALYWYRQSLGQGLEFLIYFQGNSAPDKSGLPSDRFSAERTGGSVSTLTIQRTQQEDSAVYLCASSLASNWAGATYEQYFGPGTRLTVT.

V gene TRBV30 combines with J gene TRBJ1-4; D may be TRBD1 (5 bases). The CDR3 extends over 15 amino acids. Germline V lookup: CDR1 GTSNPN, CDR2 SVGIG (reference sequence). V was cut by 3 bases and J by 3 bases, with 14 bases left in between. CDR3 loop: CAWSVATGANEKLFF. The CDR3 DNA follows: TGTGCCTGGAGCGTCGCCACGGGGGCTAATGAAAAACTGTTTTTT.

The chain recombines TRBV15 with TRBJ1-6; D may be TRBD1 (5 bases). V was trimmed by 2 bases and J by 8 bases, leaving 19 bases between them. Germline V CDR1 and CDR2: LNHNV, YYDKDF (reference sequence). The CDR3 loop spans 17 amino acids. The CDR3 bases are TGTGCCACCAGCAGACAGGCCCCCGCGGGGGAGGATTCACCCCTCCACTTT. Its translation: CATSRQAPAGEDSPLHF.

This clonotype was observed many times. The chain joins TRBV7-9 to TRBJ1-2, with unresolved D. Trimming removed 5 bases at V and 7 bases at J, with 14 bases between. In germline, CDR1 is SEHNR, CDR2 FQNEAQ (reference sequence). The CDR3 is 13 amino acids. The CDR3 DNA reads TGTGCCAGCAGCCGCGACCGCTCACCTGGCTACACCTTC. It is translated as CASSRDRSPGYTF. The full variable domain, in which reference TRBV7-9 and TRBJ1-2 provide the parts outside the CDR3, is DTGVSQNPRHKITKRGQNVTFRCDPISEHNRLYWYRQTLGQGPEFLTYFQNEAQLEKSRLLSDRFSAERPKGSFSTLEIQRTEQGDSAMYLCASSRDRSPGYTFGSGTRLTVV.

The chain recombines TRBV27 with TRBJ2-3; D may match TRBD1 or TRBD2 (5 bases each). The germline CDR1 and CDR2 sequences are MNHEY and SMNVEV (reference sequence). Between the trimmed V and J ends, which lost 10 bases and 4 bases, there was a span of 18 bases. The CDR3 covers 14 residues. The CDR3 region has the DNA TGTGCCACGGGAACGTGGGGGTCTTCAGATACGCAGTATTTT. It codes for CATGTWGSSDTQYF.

This clonotype was picked up many times. The chain carries TRBV4-2 and TRBJ1-1, with D maybe TRBD1 (6 bases). Trimming stripped 2 bases from V and 0 bases from J, with 10 bases between. Germline CDR1 LGHNA, CDR2 YNFKEQ. The CDR3 extends over 15 amino acids. The CDR3 region has the DNA TGTGCCAGCAGCCAACCTGGACAGCTGAACACTGAAGCTTTCTTT. It encodes CASSQPGQLNTEAFF.

Concerning this clonotype: An end of the junction differs from the germline gene, which may be a read error. The CDR3 sequence: CSVDLDAGGMGLF. The CDR3 coding sequence is TGCAGCGTTGATTTAGACGCGGGCGGGATGGGGCTCTTC. The rearrangement uses TRBV29-1 and TRBJ2-1; perhaps TRBD2 as D (6 bases). The germline gives CDR1 SQVTM, CDR2 ANQGSEA. The CDR3 runs to 13 residues.

This clonotype has at least ten counts. J is TRBJ2-3 and V is TRBV6-6; no clear D gene. This CDR3 contains 14 residues. Germline V lookup: CDR1 MNHNY, CDR2 SVGAGI (reference sequence). Trimming took off 0 bases at V and 0 bases at J, with 4 bases between the two ends. The CDR3 reads CASSYSVSTDTQYF. The DNA for the CDR3 is TGTGCCAGCAGTTACTCTGTGAGCACAGATACGCAGTATTTT.

This clonotype was counted between two and nine times. The chain joins TRBV20-1 to TRBJ2-5; D remains unclear. V was cut by 6 bases and J by 2 bases, with 13 bases left in between. The CDR3 covers 13 residues. Looked up from germline, CDR1 is DFQATT and CDR2 is SNEGSKA (reference sequence). The CDR3 nucleotides are TGCAGTGCAAAAAGGACCGGTCAAGAGACCCAGTACTTC. Its protein is CSAKRTGQETQYF.

This clonotype has at least ten counts. The chain employs TRBV20-1 and TRBJ2-3; D could derive from TRBD1 or TRBD2 (5 bases each). Germline-derived CDR1 and CDR2 are DFQATT and SNEGSKA (reference sequence). This CDR3 spans 16 amino acids. Trimming left V 3 bases short and J 4 bases short, with 20 bases between. CDR3 loop: CSARAGTPINADTQYF. Written as DNA, the CDR3 is TGCAGTGCTAGGGCCGGGACGCCAATCAACGCAGATACGCAGTATTTT.

Only a few counts were recorded for this clonotype. The chain links TRBV7-2 to TRBJ2-2; no firm D call. V dropped 3 bases and J dropped 3 bases, with 8 bases sitting between them. Germline values: CDR1 SGHTA, CDR2 FQGNSA. The CDR3 consists of 14 residues. The CDR3 DNA follows: TGTGCCAGCAGCTTTCGGGCGGACACCGGGGAGCTGTTTTTT. As protein: CASSFRADTGELFF. The whole variable domain, remainder taken from reference TRBV7-2 and TRBJ2-2, is GAGVSQSPSNKVTEKGKDVELRCDPISGHTALYWYRQSLGQGLEFLIYFQGNSAPDKSGLPSDRFSAERTGGSVSTLTIQRTQQEDSAVYLCASSFRADTGELFFGEGSRLTVL.

V usage is TRBV6-6 and J usage is TRBJ2-2; D is uncertain. The ends were cut back, 5 bases at V and 1 base at J, with 11 bases in the middle. Germline CDR1 is MNHNY and CDR2 is SVGAGI (reference sequence). There are 15 residues in the CDR3. CDR3 residues: CASSPPLKNTGELFF. CDR3 nucleotides: TGTGCCAGCAGTCCCCCGTTGAAGAACACCGGGGAGCTGTTTTTT.

The chain uses TRBV20-1 and TRBJ2-7; TRBD2 matches 16 bases. The CDR3 has 19 amino acids. Trimming at V came to 3 bases and at J to 1 base, leaving 12 bases not matched to a gene. Germline CDR1 is DFQATT and CDR2 is SNEGSKA (reference sequence). The CDR3 nucleotides are TGCAGTGCTAGGGCCCCGGGACTAGCGGGGGGGCCCCGATCCTACGAGCAGTACTTC. As protein: CSARAPGLAGGPRSYEQYF.

This clonotype was detected ten times or more. The gene calls are TRBV7-8 and TRBJ1-6, with TRBD1 as a possible D gene (6 bases). With 1 base removed from V and 7 bases from J, the gap between germline ends came to 11 bases. The CDR3 totals 15 residues. The germline CDR1 and CDR2 sequences are SGHVS and FQNEAQ. CDR3 coding DNA: TGTGCCAGCAGCTTAGGAACAGGGTCGAATTCACCCCTCCACTTT. Amino acid sequence: CASSLGTGSNSPLHF.

Many counts were recorded for this clonotype. The rearrangement links TRBV5-1 to TRBJ2-1, with a possible D match to TRBD1 (7 bases). The CDR3 is 13 residues long. Germline-derived CDR1 and CDR2 are SGHRS and YFSETQ. V lost 4 bases, J lost 7 bases, and 12 bases lay in between. This chain's CDR3 is CASSHQGGNEQFF. CDR3 coding DNA: TGCGCCAGCAGCCATCAGGGGGGTAATGAGCAGTTCTTC.

The CDR3 nucleotides read TGTGCCAGCAGTGCCTCCGGGACAGGGTCCTACGAGCAGTACTTC. Its translation: CASSASGTGSYEQYF. The chain recombines TRBV6-2 or TRBV6-3 with TRBJ2-7; the match to TRBD1 covers 9 bases. Germline loops: CDR1 MNHEY, CDR2 SVGEGT. The ends lost 5 bases at V and 1 base at J; junction bases unmatched: 6. This CDR3 region has 15 residues.

This clonotype occurred many times. The rearrangement joins TRBV20-1 to TRBJ1-4, with D possibly TRBD1 on 6 matching bases. The CDR3 runs 13 residues. Trimming shortened V by 4 bases and J by 2 bases, and 8 bases separated the two germline ends. The germline V gene has CDR1 DFQATT and CDR2 SNEGSKA (reference sequence). The DNA of the CDR3 is TGCAGTGCTAACAGGGCTACTAATGAAAAACTGTTTTTT. Translation gives CSANRATNEKLFF.

The V and J genes are TRBV3-1 and TRBJ2-1; D possibly corresponds to TRBD2 (5 bases). Germline V gene data show CDR1 as LGHDT and CDR2 as YNNKEL (reference sequence). V dropped 4 bases and J dropped 0 bases, with 16 bases sitting between them. The CDR3 has 17 residues. Here the CDR3 reads CASSPLPRDRSYNEQFF. DNA for the CDR3: TGTGCCAGCAGCCCCCTACCACGGGATCGCTCCTACAATGAGCAGTTCTTC.

This clonotype was detected only a few times. In DNA, the CDR3 is TGTGCCACAAAAGGCGACAGGTCAACCTACGAGCAGTACTTC. Amino acid sequence: CATKGDRSTYEQYF. V usage is TRBV2 and J usage is TRBJ2-7; TRBD1 is a possible D gene (6 bases). V gave up 10 bases and J gave up 2 bases, with 18 bases separating them. This CDR3 region has 14 residues. CDR1 is SNHLY and CDR2 is FYNNEI in the germline V gene.

Ten or more counts support this clonotype. V is TRBV7-3 and J is TRBJ2-1, with D unclear. Trimming took off 5 bases at V and 7 bases at J, with 9 bases between the two ends. The CDR3 has 12 amino acids. CDR1 and CDR2 from the germline V gene are SGHTA and FQGTGA. CDR3 residues: CASSENPNEQFF. The CDR3 DNA is TGTGCCAGCAGCGAGAATCCGAATGAGCAGTTCTTC.

At least ten counts were recorded for this clonotype. The chain couples TRBV4-2 to TRBJ2-2, with 13 bases aligning to TRBD2. Germline CDR1 reads LGHNA; CDR2 reads YNFKEQ. V shed 3 bases, J shed 7 bases, and the junction held 5 bases outside the gene matches. The length of the CDR3 is 16 residues. CDR3 in amino acids: CASSHGLAGAIGELFF. DNA of the CDR3: TGTGCCAGCAGCCACGGACTAGCGGGAGCGATCGGGGAGCTGTTTTTT.

This clonotype appeared many times. The V and J genes are TRBV6-2 or TRBV6-3 and TRBJ1-2, with no clear D. Looked up from germline, CDR1 is MNHEY and CDR2 is SVGEGT. The CDR3 totals 14 residues. The V gene lost 5 bases and the J gene lost 3 bases, with 13 bases spanning the gap. CDR3 sequence reads: CASSATGSHYGYTF. CDR3 coding DNA: TGTGCCAGCAGTGCCACGGGAAGCCACTATGGCTACACCTTC.

This clonotype was detected only a few times. In nucleotides, the CDR3 is TGTGCCAGCAGCCAAAACGGGGGTTACGAGCAGTACTTC. Translating gives CASSQNGGYEQYF. The chain joins TRBV7-3 to TRBJ2-7, with D maybe TRBD2 (6 bases). In germline, CDR1 is SGHTA, CDR2 FQGTGA. V lost 5 bases and J lost 4, with 12 bases in between. The CDR3 totals 13 residues. Complete variable domain (other parts from reference TRBV7-3 and TRBJ2-7): GAGVSQTPSNKVTEKGKYVELRCDPISGHTALYWYRQSLGQGPEFLIYFQGTGAADDSGLPNDRFFAVRPEGSVSTLKIQRTERGDSAVYLCASSQNGGYEQYFGPGTRLTVT.

There are many counts of this clonotype. The V gene is TRBV7-9, the J gene TRBJ1-1; D ambiguous. V was pared by 3 bases and J by 7 bases, with 6 bases between. Looked up from germline, CDR1 is SEHNR and CDR2 is FQNEAQ (reference sequence). The CDR3 sequence is 11 residues long. As DNA, the CDR3 is TGTGCCAGCAGCTTTCAAGATGAAGCTTTCTTT. Amino acid sequence: CASSFQDEAFF.